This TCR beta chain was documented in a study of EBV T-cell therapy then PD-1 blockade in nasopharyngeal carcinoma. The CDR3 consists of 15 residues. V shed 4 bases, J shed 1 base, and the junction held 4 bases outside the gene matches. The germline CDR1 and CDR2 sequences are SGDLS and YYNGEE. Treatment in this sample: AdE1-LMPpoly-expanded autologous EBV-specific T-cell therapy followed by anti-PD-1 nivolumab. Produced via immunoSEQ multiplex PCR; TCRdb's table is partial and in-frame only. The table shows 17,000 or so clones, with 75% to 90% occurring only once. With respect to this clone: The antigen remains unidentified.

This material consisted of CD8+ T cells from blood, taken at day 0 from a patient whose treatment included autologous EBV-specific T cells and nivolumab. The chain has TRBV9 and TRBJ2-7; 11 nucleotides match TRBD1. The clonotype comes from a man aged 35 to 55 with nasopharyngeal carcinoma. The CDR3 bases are TGTGCCAGCAGCATTGGGACAGGGGGGTCCTACGAGCAGTACTTC. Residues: CASSIGTGGSYEQYF.